This T cell receptor (beta chain) was captured by sequencing in a study of blood T cell repertoires in COVID-19. Data came from immunoSEQ multiplex PCR; TCRdb stores just in-frame clones and leaves some out. The sample carries 60,000 to 85,000 clones, about 88% recorded once. Germline trimming cut 6 bases from V and 9 bases from J; bases unmatched to any gene: 15. The V gene's germline CDR1 is LNHDA and CDR2 SQIVND (reference sequence). The CDR3 length is 16 residues. The receptor's source is a man aged 55-75 years with COVID-19, enrolled during active disease. V gene TRBV19 combines with J gene TRBJ2-1; 9 nucleotides match TRBD2. What was sequenced was peripheral blood. The DNA of the CDR3 is TGTGCCAGTAGAAGGGTGGTAGCGGGAGTTAATGCTGAGCAGTTCTTC. It encodes CASRRVVAGVNAEQFF.